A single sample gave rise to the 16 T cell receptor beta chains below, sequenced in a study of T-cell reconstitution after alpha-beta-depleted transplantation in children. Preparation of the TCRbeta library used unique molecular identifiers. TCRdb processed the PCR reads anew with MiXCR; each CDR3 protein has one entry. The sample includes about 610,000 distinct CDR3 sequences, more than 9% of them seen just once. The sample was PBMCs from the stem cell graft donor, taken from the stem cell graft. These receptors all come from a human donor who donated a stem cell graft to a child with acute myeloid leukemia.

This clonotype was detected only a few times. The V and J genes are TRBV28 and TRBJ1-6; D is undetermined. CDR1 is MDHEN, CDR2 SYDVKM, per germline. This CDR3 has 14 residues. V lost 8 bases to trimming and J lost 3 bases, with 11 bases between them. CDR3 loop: CASGRTVYNSPLHF. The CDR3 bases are TGTGCCAGCGGACGGACGGTCTATAATTCACCCCTCCACTTT. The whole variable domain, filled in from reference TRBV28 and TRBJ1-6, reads DVKVTQSSRYLVKRTGEKVFLECVQDMDHENMFWYRQDPGLGLRLIYFSYDVKMKEKGDIPEGYSVSREKKERFSLILESASTNQTSMYLCASGRTVYNSPLHFGNGTRLTVT.

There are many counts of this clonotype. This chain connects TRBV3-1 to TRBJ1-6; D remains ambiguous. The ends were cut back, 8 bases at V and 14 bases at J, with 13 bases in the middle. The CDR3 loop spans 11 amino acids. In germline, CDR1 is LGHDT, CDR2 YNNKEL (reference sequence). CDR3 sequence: CASRGEGALHF. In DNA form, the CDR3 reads TGTGCCAGCCGCGGAGAGGGTGCCCTCCACTTT. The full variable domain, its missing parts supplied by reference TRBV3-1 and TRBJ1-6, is DTAVSQTPKYLVTQMGNDKSIKCEQNLGHDTMYWYKQDSKKFLKIMFSYNNKELIINETVPNRFSPKSPDKAHLNLHINSLELGDSAVYFCASRGEGALHFGNGTRLTVT.

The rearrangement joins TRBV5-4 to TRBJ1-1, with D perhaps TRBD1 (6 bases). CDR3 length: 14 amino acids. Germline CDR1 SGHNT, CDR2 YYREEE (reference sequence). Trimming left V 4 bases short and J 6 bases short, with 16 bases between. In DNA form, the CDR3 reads TGTGCCAGCAGCGCGCGGACAGATAGCGCTGAAGCTTTCTTT. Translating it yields CASSARTDSAEAFF.

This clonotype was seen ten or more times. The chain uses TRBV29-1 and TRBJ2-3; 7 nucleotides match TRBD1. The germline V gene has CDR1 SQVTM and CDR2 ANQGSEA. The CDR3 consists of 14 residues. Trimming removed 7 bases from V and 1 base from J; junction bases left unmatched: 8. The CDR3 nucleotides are TGCAGCGCCAAGACAGGGTTGGGCACAGATACGCAGTATTTT. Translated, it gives CSAKTGLGTDTQYF.

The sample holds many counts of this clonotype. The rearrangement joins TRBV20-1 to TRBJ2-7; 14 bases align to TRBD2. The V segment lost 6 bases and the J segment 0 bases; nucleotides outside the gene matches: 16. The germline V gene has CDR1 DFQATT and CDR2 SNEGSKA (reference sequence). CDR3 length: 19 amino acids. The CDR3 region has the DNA TGCAGTGCCCGACTAGCGGGAGGGCCTGGATATCGGTACTCCTACGAGCAGTACTTC. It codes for CSARLAGGPGYRYSYEQYF.

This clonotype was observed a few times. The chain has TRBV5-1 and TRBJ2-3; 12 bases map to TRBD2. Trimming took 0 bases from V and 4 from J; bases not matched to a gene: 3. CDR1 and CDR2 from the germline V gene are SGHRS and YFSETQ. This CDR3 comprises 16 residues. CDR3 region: CASSLGLAGAADTQYF. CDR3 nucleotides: TGCGCCAGCAGCTTGGGACTAGCGGGAGCAGCAGATACGCAGTATTTT.

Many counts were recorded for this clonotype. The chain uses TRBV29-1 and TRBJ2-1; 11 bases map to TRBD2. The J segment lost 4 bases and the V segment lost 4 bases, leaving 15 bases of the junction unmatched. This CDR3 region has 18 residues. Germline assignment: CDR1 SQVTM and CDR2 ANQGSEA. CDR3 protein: CSVAIRGSGRGKYNEQFF. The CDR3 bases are TGCAGCGTTGCTATTCGGGGTAGCGGGAGGGGAAAATACAATGAGCAGTTCTTC.

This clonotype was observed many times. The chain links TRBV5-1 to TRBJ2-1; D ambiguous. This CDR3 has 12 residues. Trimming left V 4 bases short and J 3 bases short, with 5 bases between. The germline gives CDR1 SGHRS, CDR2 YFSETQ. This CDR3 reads CASSTNYNEQFF. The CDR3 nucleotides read TGCGCCAGCAGCACCAACTACAATGAGCAGTTCTTC.

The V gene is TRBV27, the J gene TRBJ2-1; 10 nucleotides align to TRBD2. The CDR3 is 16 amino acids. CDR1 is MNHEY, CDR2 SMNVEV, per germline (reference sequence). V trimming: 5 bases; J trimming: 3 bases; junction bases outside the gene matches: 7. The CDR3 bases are TGTGCCAGCAGTCTAGCGGGAGAGTTTATCTACAATGAGCAGTTCTTC. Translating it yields CASSLAGEFIYNEQFF.

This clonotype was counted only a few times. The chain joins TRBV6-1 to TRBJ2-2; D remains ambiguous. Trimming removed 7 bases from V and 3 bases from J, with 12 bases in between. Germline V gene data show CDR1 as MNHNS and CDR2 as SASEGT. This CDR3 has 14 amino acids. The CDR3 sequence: CASTLPRDTGELFF. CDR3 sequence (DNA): TGTGCCAGCACCCTCCCCCGGGACACCGGGGAGCTGTTTTTT.

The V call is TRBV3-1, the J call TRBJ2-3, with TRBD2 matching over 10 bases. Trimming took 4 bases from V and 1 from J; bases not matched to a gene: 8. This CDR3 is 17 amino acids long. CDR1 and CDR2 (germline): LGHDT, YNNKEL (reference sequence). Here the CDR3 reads CASSPLAGKSGTDTQYF. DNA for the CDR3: TGTGCCAGCAGCCCACTAGCGGGGAAGTCTGGCACAGATACGCAGTATTTT.

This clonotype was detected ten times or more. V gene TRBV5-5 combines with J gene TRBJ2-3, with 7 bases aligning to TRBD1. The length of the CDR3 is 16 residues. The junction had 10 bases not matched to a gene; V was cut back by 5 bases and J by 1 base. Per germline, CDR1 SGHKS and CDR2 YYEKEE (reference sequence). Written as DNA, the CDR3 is TGTGCCAGCAGAACTAGACAGGGACCGGGCACAGATACGCAGTATTTT. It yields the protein CASRTRQGPGTDTQYF.

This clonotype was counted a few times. Written as DNA, the CDR3 is TGTGCCAGCAGTTTAGTAGCGGGTCGGGAGACCCAGTACTTC. Translated: CASSLVAGRETQYF. The chain is built from TRBV27 and TRBJ2-5; 7 bases are shared with TRBD2. The germline CDR1 and CDR2 sequences are MNHEY and SMNVEV (reference sequence). The V and J ends lost 2 bases and 5 bases, in that order; junction bases with no gene match: 5. The CDR3 sequence is 14 residues long.

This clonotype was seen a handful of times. CDR3 protein: CASSLVEGGLNTEAFF. CDR3 coding DNA: TGTGCCAGCAGCTTAGTTGAGGGGGGGCTGAACACTGAAGCTTTCTTT. V usage is TRBV7-8 and J usage is TRBJ1-1, with D possibly being TRBD1 (6 bases). CDR3 length: 16 residues. Trimming shortened V by 1 base and J by 0 bases, and 12 bases separated the two germline ends. From germline, CDR1 is SGHVS and CDR2 FQNEAQ.

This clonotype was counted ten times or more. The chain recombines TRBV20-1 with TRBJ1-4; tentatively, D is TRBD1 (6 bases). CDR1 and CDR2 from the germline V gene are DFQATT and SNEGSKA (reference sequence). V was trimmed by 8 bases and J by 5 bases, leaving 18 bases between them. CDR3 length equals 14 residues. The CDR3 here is CSTIQGGQNEKLFF. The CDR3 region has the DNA TGCAGTACCATACAAGGGGGTCAGAATGAAAAACTGTTTTTT.

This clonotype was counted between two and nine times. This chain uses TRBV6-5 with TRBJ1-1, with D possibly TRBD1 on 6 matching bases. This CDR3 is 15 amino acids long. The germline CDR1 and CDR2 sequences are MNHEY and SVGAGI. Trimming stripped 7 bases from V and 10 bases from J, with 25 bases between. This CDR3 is CASTFLEGGAGRAFF. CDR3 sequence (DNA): TGTGCCAGCACCTTCCTCGAGGGGGGCGCGGGGAGAGCTTTCTTT.